The T cell receptor (beta chain) described here comes from a study of T cell changes during pregnancy in multiple sclerosis. Germline V lookup: CDR1 WSHSY, CDR2 SAAADI. The CDR3 runs 15 residues. V was trimmed by 1 base and J by 9 bases, leaving 15 bases between them. The data were produced by immunoSEQ multiplex PCR, yet TCRdb's version contains in-frame clones alone and is incomplete. The sample has 12,000 or so clones; around 94% are singletons. This receptor was identified in a female donor with multiple sclerosis, enrolled in a pregnancy study. The chain links TRBV10-2 to TRBJ1-4, with no clear D. Sequencing used CD4+ T cells from peripheral blood mononuclear cells, obtained before pregnancy. CDR3 sequence reads: CASSELQQVVQKLFF. For the CDR3, the DNA is TGCGCCAGCAGTGAGTTACAGCAAGTGGTTCAAAAACTGTTTTTT.